These T cell receptor beta chains were read from a single sample in a study of cytomegalovirus exposure and HLA in healthy donors. Repertoires were generated with immunoSEQ multiplex PCR, while TCRdb's copy carries only in-frame clones and drops some. The sample lists roughly 130,000 clones, around four fifths occurring once. The sequenced sample consisted of PBMCs. All receptors derive from a male donor in good health and CMV-seropositive. The CDR3 runs from the conserved cysteine through the conserved F or W. The D gene is left open where the match is weak.

TRBV9,.,TRBJ2-3,CASSVDNPSGTDTQYF
TRBV4-3,TRBD2,TRBJ2-1,CASSQDRPSGRSYNEQFF
TRBV7-6,.,TRBJ2-3,CASSLARSADTQYF
TRBV19,TRBD2,TRBJ2-1,CASSIVASGRREQFF
TRBV7-9,.,TRBJ1-1,CASSFQRGNTEAFF
TRBV14,TRBD1,TRBJ2-7,CASSPGQGSDYEQYF
TRBV7-6,TRBD2,TRBJ2-1,CASSLLAGEGYNEQFF
TRBV7-3,.,TRBJ2-2,CASSLGGLGGELFF
TRBV19,TRBD1,TRBJ2-5,CASSVPGQALQETQYF
TRBV5-1,TRBD2,TRBJ2-2,CASSGLAGGPGELFF
TRBV18,.,TRBJ2-3,CASSATQRDTDTQYF
TRBV7-2,TRBD1,TRBJ2-1,CASSPGTGGFNEQFF
TRBV4-2,.,TRBJ2-5,CASSQAGVGEQYF
TRBV9,.,TRBJ2-3,CASSAPSEGRRDTQYF
TRBV28,TRBD1,TRBJ1-2,CASSRQGVYGYTF
TRBV4-2,.,TRBJ2-7,CASSVSLQVEYEQYF
TRBV6-1,TRBD1,.,CASSDPSGTGRERFEQYF
TRBV6-5,.,.,CASSYGPGFEQYF
TRBV25-1,.,TRBJ1-4,CASSEWGGEKLFF
TRBV9,.,TRBJ2-1,CASSVDLRSSYNEQFF
TRBV7-3,.,TRBJ1-1,CASSLRGHSRWNTEAFF
TRBV5-4,TRBD2,TRBJ2-2,CASSLGTSGRVGELFF